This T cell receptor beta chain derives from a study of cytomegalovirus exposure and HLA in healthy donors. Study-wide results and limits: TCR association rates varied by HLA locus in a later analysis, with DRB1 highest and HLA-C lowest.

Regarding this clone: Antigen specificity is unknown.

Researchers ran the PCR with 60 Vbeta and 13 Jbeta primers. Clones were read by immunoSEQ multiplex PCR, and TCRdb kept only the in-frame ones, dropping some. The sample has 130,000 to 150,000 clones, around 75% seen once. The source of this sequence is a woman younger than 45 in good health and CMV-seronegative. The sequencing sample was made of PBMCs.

Here the CDR3 reads CASSHRTGTNYGYTF. For the CDR3, the DNA is TGTGCCAGCAGCCATCGAACAGGGACTAACTATGGCTACACCTTC. The V and J genes are TRBV7-9 and TRBJ1-2; possible D gene TRBD1, 6 bases. The CDR3 is made up of 15 amino acids. Trimming stripped 5 bases from V and 0 bases from J, with 13 bases between. CDR1 is SEHNR and CDR2 is FQNEAQ in the germline V gene (reference sequence).